This T cell receptor beta chain appears in the sequencing data of a study of blood T cell repertoires in COVID-19. The wider study: The United States, Italy and Spain were the sources of the acute and convalescent COVID-19 samples.

Assay used: immunoSEQ multiplex PCR; TCRdb lists only in-frame clones, some missing. The sample records some 50,000 clones, about 85% being singletons. The length of the CDR3 is 14 residues. The V and J ends lost 6 bases and 5 bases, in that order; junction bases with no gene match: 9. Per germline, CDR1 MNHNY and CDR2 SVGAGI (reference sequence). The source is a human donor in a cohort sampled during active COVID-19. This chain connects TRBV6-6 to TRBJ1-1; the match to TRBD1 covers 7 bases. The sequenced material came from peripheral blood. In DNA, the CDR3 is TGTGCCAGCAGGGCAGGGGGAATTTGGACTGAAGCTTTCTTT. This gives the protein CASRAGGIWTEAFF.